This T cell receptor (beta chain) was sequenced for a study of T cells in Graves' hyperthyroidism and ophthalmopathy. Points from the study as a whole: In simple terms, a model built on 13 V-J features told ophthalmopathy apart from stable hyperthyroidism. The model's output predicted ophthalmopathy at a median of about 6.5 months prior to onset.

This clonotype was picked up many times. What it recognizes is unknown. The V segment lost 5 bases and the J segment 2 bases; nucleotides outside the gene matches: 5. Germline V gene data show CDR1 as MDHEN and CDR2 as SYDVKM. The CDR3 is made up of 14 amino acids. TCR beta CDR3 region amplification was performed from RNA transcripts. An initial round of RT-PCR targeting the TCR CDR3 relied on the HTBI primer set. TCRdb re-called the multiplex PCR reads with MiXCR, one entry per CDR3 protein. The data show fewer than 650,000 distinct CDR3 sequences, with under 15% seen just once and around 4% held by the top ten.

This clonotype was sampled from a woman aged 40 to 55 with Graves' ophthalmopathy. Sequenced sample: blood. The rearrangement uses TRBV28 and TRBJ2-7; the match to TRBD1 covers 8 bases. CDR3 in DNA: TGTGCCAGCAGTCTGGGACAGGATCCCTACGAGCAGTACTTC. Encoded protein: CASSLGQDPYEQYF.